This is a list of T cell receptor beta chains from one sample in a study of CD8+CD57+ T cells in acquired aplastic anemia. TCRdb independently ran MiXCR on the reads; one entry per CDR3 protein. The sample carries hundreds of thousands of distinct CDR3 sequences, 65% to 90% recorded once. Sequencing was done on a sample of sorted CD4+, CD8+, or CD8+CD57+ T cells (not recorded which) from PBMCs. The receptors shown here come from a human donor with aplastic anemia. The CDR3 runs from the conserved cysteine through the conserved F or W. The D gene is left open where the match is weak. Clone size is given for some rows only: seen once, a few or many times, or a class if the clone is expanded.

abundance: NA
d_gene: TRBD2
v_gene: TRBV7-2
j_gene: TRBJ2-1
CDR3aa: CASSSGTREQFF
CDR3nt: TGTGCCAGCAGCTCAGGGACTAGGGAGCAGTTCTTC

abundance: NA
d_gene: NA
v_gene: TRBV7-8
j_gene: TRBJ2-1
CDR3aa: CASSLGGGTGKEEQFF
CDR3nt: TGTGCCAGCAGCCTGGGGGGCGGAACCGGTAAGGAGGAGCAGTTCTTC

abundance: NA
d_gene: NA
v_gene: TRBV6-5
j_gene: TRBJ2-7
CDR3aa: CASSYSGEDYEQYF
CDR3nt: TGTGCCAGCAGTTACTCGGGGGAGGACTACGAGCAGTACTTC

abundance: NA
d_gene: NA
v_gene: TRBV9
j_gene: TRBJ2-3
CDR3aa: CASSWAEGPEGNNF
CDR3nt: TGTGCCAGCAGCTGGGCGGAAGGTCCCGAAGGGAACAATTTT

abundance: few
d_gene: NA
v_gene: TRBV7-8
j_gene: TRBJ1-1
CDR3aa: CASSLELTPDTEAFF
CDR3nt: TGTGCCAGCAGCTTAGAGCTGACTCCCGATACGGAAGCTTTCTTT

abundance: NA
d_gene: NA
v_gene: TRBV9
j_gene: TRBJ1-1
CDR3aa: CASSVGAYNNEQSFF
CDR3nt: TGTGCCAGCAGCGTAGGTGCCTACAACAATGAGCAGTCTTTCTTT

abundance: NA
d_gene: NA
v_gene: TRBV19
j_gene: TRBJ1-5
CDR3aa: CASKGVPSNQPQHF
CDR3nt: TGTGCCAGTAAAGGGGTACCTAGCAATCAGCCCCAGCATTTT

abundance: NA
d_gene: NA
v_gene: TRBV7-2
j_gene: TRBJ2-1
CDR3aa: CARSLVLLGDEQFF
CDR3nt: TGTGCCAGGAGCTTAGTCCTCCTAGGAGATGAGCAGTTCTTC

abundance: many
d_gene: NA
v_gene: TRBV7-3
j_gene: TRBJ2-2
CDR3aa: CASSSGGGELFF
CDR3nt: TGTGCCAGCAGCTCTGGGGGCGGGGAGCTGTTTTTT

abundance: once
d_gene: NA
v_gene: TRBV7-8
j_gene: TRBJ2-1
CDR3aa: CASSLHSPGESDQQFF
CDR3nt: TGTGCCAGCAGCTTACACAGCCCCGGGGAGAGTGATCAGCAGTTCTTC

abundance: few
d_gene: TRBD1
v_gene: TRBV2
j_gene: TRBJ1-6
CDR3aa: CASSLRTGENSPLHF
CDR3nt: TGTGCCAGCAGTCTAAGGACAGGGGAAAATTCGCCCCTCCACTTT

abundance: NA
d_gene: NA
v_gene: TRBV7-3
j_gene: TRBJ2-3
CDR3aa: CASSPVGETHYFGF
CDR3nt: TGTGCCAGCAGCCCAGTCGGAGAGACCCATTACTTCGGGTTT

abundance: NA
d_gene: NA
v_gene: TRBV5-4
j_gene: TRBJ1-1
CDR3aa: CASSFALAGNTEALF
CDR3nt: TGTGCCAGCAGCTTTGCTCTGGCAGGGAACACTGAAGCTCTCTTT

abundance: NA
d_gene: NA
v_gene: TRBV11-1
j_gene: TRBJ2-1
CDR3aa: CASSLQRGAGSEEQFF
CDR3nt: TGTGCCAGCAGCTTACAGAGAGGCGCCGGGAGCGAGGAGCAGTTCTTC

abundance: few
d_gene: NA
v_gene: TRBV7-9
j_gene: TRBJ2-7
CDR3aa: CASSSQGQGLSYEQYF
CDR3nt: TGTGCCAGCAGCTCCCAAGGGCAGGGCCTCTCCTACGAGCAGTACTTC

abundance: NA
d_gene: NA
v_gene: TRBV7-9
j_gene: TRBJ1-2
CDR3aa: CASSLVETGLVYGYTF
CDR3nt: TGTGCCAGCAGCTTGGTGGAGACCGGGCTCGTATATGGATACACCTTC

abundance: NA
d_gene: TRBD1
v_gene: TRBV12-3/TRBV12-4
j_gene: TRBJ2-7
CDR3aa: CASSGGQGAYEQYF
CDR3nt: TGTGCCAGCAGCGGCGGACAGGGGGCCTACGAGCAGTACTTC

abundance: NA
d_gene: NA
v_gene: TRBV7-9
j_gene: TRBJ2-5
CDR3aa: CASSIQSDQETQYF
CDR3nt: TGTGCCAGCAGCATTCAATCAGACCAGGAGACCCAGTACTTC

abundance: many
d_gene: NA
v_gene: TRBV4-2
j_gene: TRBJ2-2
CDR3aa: CASSQDQGMGSGELFF
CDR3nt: TGTGCCAGCAGCCAAGATCAGGGTATGGGTTCCGGGGAGCTGTTTTTT

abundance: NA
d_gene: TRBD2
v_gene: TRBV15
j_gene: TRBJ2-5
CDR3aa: CATSSLSWTSGNQETQYF
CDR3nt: TGTGCCACCAGCAGCTTATCCTGGACTAGCGGGAACCAAGAGACCCAGTACTTC

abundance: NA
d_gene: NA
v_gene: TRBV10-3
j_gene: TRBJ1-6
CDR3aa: CAISESNPTSPLHF
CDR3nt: TGTGCCATCAGTGAGTCGAATCCTACTTCACCCCTCCACTTT

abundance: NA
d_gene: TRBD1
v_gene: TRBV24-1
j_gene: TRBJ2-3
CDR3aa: CATSVQGGTDTQYF
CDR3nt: TGTGCCACCAGTGTCCAGGGGGGCACAGATACGCAGTATTTT

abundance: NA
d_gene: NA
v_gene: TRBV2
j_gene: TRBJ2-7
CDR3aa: CASSLAEPLHSEQYF
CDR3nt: TGTGCCAGCAGCTTGGCGGAGCCCCTACACTCCGAGCAGTACTTC

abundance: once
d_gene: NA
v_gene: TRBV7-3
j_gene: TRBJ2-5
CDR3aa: CASCRQANADEHYF
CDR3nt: TGTGCCAGCTGCAGACAGGCCAACGCCGATGAACACTACTTC

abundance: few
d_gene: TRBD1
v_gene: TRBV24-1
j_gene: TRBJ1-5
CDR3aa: CATSDLTGGADTQHF
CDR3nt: TGTGCCACCAGTGACCTTACAGGGGGGGCAGATACGCAGCATTTT

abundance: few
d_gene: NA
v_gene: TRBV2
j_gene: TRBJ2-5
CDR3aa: CASTLSQETQYF
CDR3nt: TGTGCCAGCACCCTTTCGCAAGAGACCCAGTACTTC

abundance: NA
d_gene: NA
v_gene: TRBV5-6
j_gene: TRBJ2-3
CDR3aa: CASSLEREASTDTQYF
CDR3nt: TGTGCCAGCAGCTTGGAGAGGGAGGCTAGCACAGATACGCAGTATTTT

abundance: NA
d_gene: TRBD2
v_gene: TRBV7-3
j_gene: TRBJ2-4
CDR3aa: CASGLAGSPHSF
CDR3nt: TGTGCCAGCGGCTTAGCGGGGAGCCCCCATTCCTTC

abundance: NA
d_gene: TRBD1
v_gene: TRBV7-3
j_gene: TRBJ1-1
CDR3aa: CASSLGQGYLRYTEAFF
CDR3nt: TGTGCCAGCAGCTTAGGACAGGGTTATCTCCGCTACACCGAAGCTTTCTTT

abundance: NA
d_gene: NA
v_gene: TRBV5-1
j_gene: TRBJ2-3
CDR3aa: CASSGGGTYEQYF
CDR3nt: TGCGCCAGCAGCGGGGGGGGCACCTACGAGCAGTATTTT

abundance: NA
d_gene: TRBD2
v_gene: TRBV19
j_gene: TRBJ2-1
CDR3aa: CASSFESGGGSDAQFF
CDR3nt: TGTGCCAGCAGCTTTGAAAGCGGCGGGGGGAGCGATGCGCAGTTCTTC

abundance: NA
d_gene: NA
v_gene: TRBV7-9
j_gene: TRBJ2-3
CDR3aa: CASSHPGVDDPQYF
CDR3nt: TGTGCCAGCAGCCACCCCGGAGTGGACGATCCGCAGTATTTT

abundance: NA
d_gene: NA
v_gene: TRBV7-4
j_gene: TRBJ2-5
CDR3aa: CATSIRGEQETQHF
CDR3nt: TGTGCCACCAGCATCCGCGGCGAGCAAGAGACCCAGCACTTC

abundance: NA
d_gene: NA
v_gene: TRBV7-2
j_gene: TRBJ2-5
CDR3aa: CASSLEVGGARETQYF
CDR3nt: TGTGCCAGCAGCTTAGAAGTGGGGGGGGCGAGGGAGACCCAGTACTTC

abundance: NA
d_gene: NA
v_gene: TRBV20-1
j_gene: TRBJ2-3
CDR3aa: CSASLRKGDTDTQYF
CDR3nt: TGCAGTGCTAGTTTGCGGAAGGGGGACACAGATACGCAGTATTTT

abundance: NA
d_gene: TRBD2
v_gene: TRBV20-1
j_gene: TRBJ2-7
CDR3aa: CSATSGTYEQYF
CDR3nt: TGCAGTGCAACCAGCGGGACCTACGAGCAGTACTTC

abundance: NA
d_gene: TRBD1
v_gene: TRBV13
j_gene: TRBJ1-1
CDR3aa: CASSSGDRQGGNTEAFF
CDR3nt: TGTGCCAGCAGCTCAGGGGACCGACAGGGAGGAAACACTGAAGCTTTCTTT

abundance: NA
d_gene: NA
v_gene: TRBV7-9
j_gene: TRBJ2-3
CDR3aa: CASSLDGPRGLYNF
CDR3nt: TGTGCCAGCAGCTTAGATGGGCCCAGGGGACTGTACAATTTT

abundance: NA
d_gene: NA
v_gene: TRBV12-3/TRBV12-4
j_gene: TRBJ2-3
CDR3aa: CASSAVSFTDTQYF
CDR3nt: TGTGCCAGCAGTGCAGTGTCCTTCACAGATACGCAGTATTTT

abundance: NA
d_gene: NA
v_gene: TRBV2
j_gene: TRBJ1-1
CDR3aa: CASSSAGGGQDEAFF
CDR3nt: TGTGCCAGCAGCTCAGCAGGCGGAGGTCAAGATGAAGCTTTCTTT

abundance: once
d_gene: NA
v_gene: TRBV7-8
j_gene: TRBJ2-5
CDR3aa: CASSSVTNHKTPYF
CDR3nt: TGTGCCAGCAGCTCCGTGACAAACCATAAGACACCCTACTTC

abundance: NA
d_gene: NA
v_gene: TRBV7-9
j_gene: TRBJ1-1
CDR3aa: CASSFQRSGRTDDFF
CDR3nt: TGTGCCAGCAGCTTTCAAAGAAGCGGGAGGACTGATGATTTCTTT

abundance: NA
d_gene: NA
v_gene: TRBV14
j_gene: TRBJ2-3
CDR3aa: CASRKVGTEAFFDF
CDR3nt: NA

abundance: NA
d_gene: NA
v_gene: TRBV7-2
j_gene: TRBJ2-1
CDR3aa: CASSLAAGVTNTQFF
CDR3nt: TGTGCCAGCAGCTTAGCTGCGGGCGTCACCAATACGCAGTTCTTC

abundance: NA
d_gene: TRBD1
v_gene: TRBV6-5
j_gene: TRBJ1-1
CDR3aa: CASSRRQGTNTEAFF
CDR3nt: TGTGCCAGCAGCCGCCGACAGGGTACGAACACTGAAGCTTTCTTT

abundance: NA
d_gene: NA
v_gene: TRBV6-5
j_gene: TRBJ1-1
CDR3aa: CASSHSRGLAEAFF
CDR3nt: TGTGCCAGTTCCCACTCAAGAGGACTCGCGGAAGCTTTCTTT

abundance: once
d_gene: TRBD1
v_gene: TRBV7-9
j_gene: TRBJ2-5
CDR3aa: CASSPRTGPTNKHF
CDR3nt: TGTGCCAGCAGCCCACGGACAGGCCCCACGAATAAGCACTTC

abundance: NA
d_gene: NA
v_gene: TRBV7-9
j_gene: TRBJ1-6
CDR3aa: CASSLSGGVHNSPLHF
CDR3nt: TGTGCCAGCAGCTTGTCTGGGGGCGTCCATAATTCACCCCTCCACTTT

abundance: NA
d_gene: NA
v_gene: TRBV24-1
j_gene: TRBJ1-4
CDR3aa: CATSESSGEKSNEKLFF
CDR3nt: TGTGCCACCAGTGAGTCTTCAGGAGAAAAAAGTAATGAAAAACTGTTTTTT

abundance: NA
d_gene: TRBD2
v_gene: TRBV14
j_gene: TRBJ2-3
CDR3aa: CASSLTGGSGPSTDTQYF
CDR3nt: TGTGCCAGCAGCCTCACCGGGGGGTCAGGCCCGAGCACAGATACGCAGTATTTT

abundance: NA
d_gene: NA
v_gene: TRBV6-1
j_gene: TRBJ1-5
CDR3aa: CASSEVPKNQPQHF
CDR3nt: TGTGCCAGCAGTGAGGTTCCTAAAAATCAGCCCCAGCATTTT

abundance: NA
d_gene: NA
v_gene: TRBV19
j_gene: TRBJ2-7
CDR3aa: CASSILRDGAYEQYF
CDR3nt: TGTGCCAGTAGTATACTCCGGGACGGAGCCTACGAGCAGTACTTC

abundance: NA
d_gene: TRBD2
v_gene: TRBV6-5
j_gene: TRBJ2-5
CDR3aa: CASNTPGLAGAHQETQYF
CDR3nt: TGTGCCAGTAACACACCGGGACTAGCGGGGGCCCATCAAGAGACCCAGTACTTC